Listed below are T cell receptor beta chains from one sample, sequenced in a study of PD-L1 blockade in urothelial cancer. The table came from immunoSEQ multiplex PCR; TCRdb's copy has only in-frame clones and leaves some out. The repertoire has roughly 46,000 clones, 70% to 85% of them found once; the top ten carry under 2.5%. The starting material was PBMCs, obtained around atezolizumab (anti-PD-L1) treatment. These TCRs come from a man in his fifties with urothelial cancer. The CDR3 runs from the conserved cysteine through the conserved F or W. The D gene is left open where the match is weak. Clone size is shown for a subset of rows, as once, few, many or a class of expanded clone.

V: TRBV5-4; J: TRBJ2-1; size: NA; D: TRBD1; DNA: TGTGCCAGCAGGACCGGGACAGCCTCCTACAATGAGCAGTTCTTC; CDR3: CASRTGTASYNEQFF
V: TRBV30; J: TRBJ1-2; size: NA; D: NA; DNA: TGTGCCTGGAGGGGAGCCTATGGCTACACCTTC; CDR3: CAWRGAYGYTF
V: TRBV7-9; J: TRBJ2-3; size: NA; D: TRBD1; DNA: TGTGCCAGCAGCCCGACAGGGGCAGGGACAGATACGCAGTATTTT; CDR3: CASSPTGAGTDTQYF
V: TRBV5-1; J: TRBJ1-1; size: once; D: TRBD1; DNA: TGCGCCAGCAGCTTGTCGGAGGGCGGGACAGGGAACGCTGAAGCTTTCTTT; CDR3: CASSLSEGGTGNAEAFF
V: TRBV27; J: TRBJ2-3; size: NA; D: TRBD2; DNA: TGTGCCAGCAGGCCTAGCGGGAGGGTCCCGGGCACAGATACGCAGTATTTT; CDR3: CASRPSGRVPGTDTQYF
V: TRBV10-1; J: TRBJ2-3; size: NA; D: TRBD1; DNA: TGCGCCAGGGCCTCACCGGGACAGTTTGGGACGCAGTATTTT; CDR3: CARASPGQFGTQYF
V: TRBV5-6; J: TRBJ2-5; size: NA; D: NA; DNA: TGTGCCAGCAGCTTAGGCGCGGATCTCCAAGAGACCCAGTACTTC; CDR3: CASSLGADLQETQYF
V: TRBV23-1; J: TRBJ2-5; size: once; D: NA; DNA: TGCGCCAGCAGCCTCCCTCGGGAGGGGGCTTCGGAGACCCAGTACTTC; CDR3: CASSLPREGASETQYF
V: TRBV27; J: TRBJ1-1; size: NA; D: NA; DNA: TGTGCCAGCAGTTTTCAGGGACTGATCACTGAAGCTTTCTTT; CDR3: CASSFQGLITEAFF
V: TRBV27; J: TRBJ1-6; size: NA; D: NA; DNA: TGTGCCAGCAGTCCCGCCTCGGGAGGGGGCTCCTATAATTCACCCCTCCACTTT; CDR3: CASSPASGGGSYNSPLHF
V: TRBV19; J: TRBJ1-3; size: NA; D: NA; DNA: TGTGCCAGTAGTATAGGGGGGGGAAGTGGAAACACCATATATTTT; CDR3: CASSIGGGSGNTIYF
V: TRBV5-4; J: TRBJ2-7; size: NA; D: NA; DNA: TGTGCCAGCAGCTTGGGCGGATCCCCCGGGACATACTTTTACGAGCAGTACTTC; CDR3: CASSLGGSPGTYFYEQYF
V: TRBV27; J: TRBJ1-4; size: NA; D: NA; DNA: TGTGCCAGCAGTCCGCGTACAACTAATGAAAAACTGTTTTTT; CDR3: CASSPRTTNEKLFF
V: TRBV30; J: TRBJ2-7; size: NA; D: TRBD2; DNA: TGTGCCTGGAAGGGGAGCGGGAGGGCCCGCGAGCAGTACTTC; CDR3: CAWKGSGRAREQYF
V: TRBV30; J: TRBJ2-3; size: NA; D: TRBD2; DNA: TGTGCCTGGAGCCGGGGACTAGCGGCCTCTACGCAGTATTTT; CDR3: CAWSRGLAASTQYF
V: TRBV28; J: TRBJ1-2; size: NA; D: TRBD1; DNA: TGTGCCAGCAGTCCGGACAGGGCCTACTATGGCTACACCTTC; CDR3: CASSPDRAYYGYTF
V: TRBV7-2; J: TRBJ2-7; size: NA; D: NA; DNA: TGTGCCAGCAGCTTATTTTACGGGAGCTACGAGCAGTACTTC; CDR3: CASSLFYGSYEQYF
V: TRBV23-1; J: TRBJ1-3; size: NA; D: NA; DNA: TGCGCCAGCAGTCAATCCGGGAACCACTCTGGAAACACCATATATTTT; CDR3: CASSQSGNHSGNTIYF
V: TRBV9; J: TRBJ2-1; size: NA; D: NA; DNA: TGTGCCAGCGGGGACGGTGGCCCAGCGGGTGAGCAGTTCTTC; CDR3: CASGDGGPAGEQFF
V: TRBV5-1; J: TRBJ2-3; size: NA; D: NA; DNA: TGCGCCAGCAGCACTCAGGTCACAGATACGCAGTATTTT; CDR3: CASSTQVTDTQYF